Presented here are 25 T cell receptor beta chains from one specimen sequenced in a study of cytomegalovirus exposure and HLA in healthy donors. In the PCR, 60 Vbeta and 13 Jbeta primers were used. Clones were read by immunoSEQ multiplex PCR, and TCRdb kept only the in-frame ones, dropping some. Among roughly 110,000 clones listed, 60% to 75% were seen once. The sequenced sample consisted of PBMCs. The receptors come from a man aged 25 to 45 in good health and CMV-seronegative.

The V gene is TRBV5-1, the J gene TRBJ2-7, with 10 positions matching TRBD2. V shed 4 bases, J shed 1 base, and the junction held 5 bases outside the gene matches. Germline CDR1 and CDR2: SGHRS and YFSETQ. The CDR3 is 15 amino acids. CDR3 nucleotides: TGCGCCAGCAGCCAAGCGGGAGGGTTATCCTACGAGCAGTACTTC. This encodes CASSQAGGLSYEQYF.

There are a few counts of this clone. This chain joins TRBV30 and TRBJ2-7; D gene uncertain. The CDR3 runs 11 residues. Trimming took off 3 bases at V and 2 bases at J, with 5 bases between the two ends. Germline CDR1 reads GTSNPN; CDR2 reads SVGIG (reference sequence). CDR3 sequence (DNA): TGTGCCTGGAGACAGACCTACGAGCAGTACTTC. Its translation is CAWRQTYEQYF.

V is TRBV5-1 and J is TRBJ1-6, with D possibly TRBD1 on 6 matching bases. Trimming stripped 7 bases from V and 7 bases from J, with 12 bases between. This CDR3 has 13 amino acids. CDR1 SGHRS and CDR2 YFSETQ come from the germline V gene. CDR3 in amino acids: CASRVQGNSPLHF. CDR3 sequence (DNA): TGCGCCAGCCGGGTACAGGGAAATTCACCCCTCCACTTT.

This chain connects TRBV9 to TRBJ1-3; no reliable D call. V lost 0 bases and J lost 0, with 4 bases in between. CDR1 and CDR2 (germline): SGDLS, YYNGEE. The length of the CDR3 is 14 residues. The DNA of the CDR3 is TGTGCCAGCAGCGTAGCGGTCTCTGGAAACACCATATATTTT. Protein: CASSVAVSGNTIYF.

V is TRBV28 and J is TRBJ2-5, with D perhaps matching TRBD2 (7 bases). V was clipped by 3 bases and J by 5 bases, with 19 bases between them. The CDR3 loop spans 16 amino acids. Germline V lookup: CDR1 MDHEN, CDR2 SYDVKM. CDR3 nucleotide sequence: TGTGCCAGCAGTTTGGGGAGGGGGGCCGCGGAGGAGACCCAGTACTTC. Amino acids: CASSLGRGAAEETQYF.

The rearrangement joins TRBV5-1 to TRBJ2-3; 9 bases align to TRBD2. The ends lost 4 bases at V and 4 bases at J; junction bases unmatched: 4. The CDR3 contains 14 residues. Germline CDR1 SGHRS, CDR2 YFSETQ. This chain's CDR3 is CASSPGLAPDTQYF. In nucleotides, the CDR3 is TGCGCCAGCAGCCCCGGACTAGCGCCAGATACGCAGTATTTT.

This chain uses TRBV7-2 with TRBJ2-7; D unclear. This CDR3 has 13 amino acids. Between the trimmed V and J ends, which lost 3 bases and 1 base, there was a span of 7 bases. Germline V lookup: CDR1 SGHTA, CDR2 FQGNSA. The CDR3 DNA reads as TGTGCCAGCAGCTTTTCACAGTCCTACGAGCAGTACTTC. It encodes CASSFSQSYEQYF.

The rearrangement uses TRBV6-6 and TRBJ1-1; 8 bases map to TRBD1. From germline, CDR1 is MNHNY and CDR2 SVGAGI (reference sequence). After removal of 6 bases from V and 0 bases from J, the junction contained 3 bases not matched to a gene. This CDR3 has 14 residues. CDR3 in DNA: TGTGCCAGCAGCTTGACAGGGGTGAACACTGAAGCTTTCTTT. It codes for CASSLTGVNTEAFF.

The V gene is TRBV11-2, the J gene TRBJ1-1; D gene uncertain. The CDR3 consists of 14 residues. The germline V gene encodes CDR1 SGHAT and CDR2 FQNNGV. With 3 bases removed from V and 5 bases from J, the gap between germline ends came to 13 bases. This CDR3 reads CASSFAGIGTEAFF. CDR3 in DNA: TGTGCCAGCAGCTTTGCGGGAATAGGGACTGAAGCTTTCTTT.

The CDR3 nucleotides read TGTGCCAGCAGCTTCTTTAAAACAGATACGCAGTATTTT. Its translation: CASSFFKTDTQYF. The V call is TRBV7-9, the J call TRBJ2-3; the D is unclear. Germline-derived CDR1 and CDR2 are SEHNR and FQNEAQ (reference sequence). V was shortened by 3 bases and J by 3 bases, with 7 bases between the two germline ends. The CDR3 length is 13 residues.

The chain links TRBV29-1 to TRBJ2-3; D may be TRBD2 (7 bases). There are 14 residues in the CDR3. Germline CDR1 reads SQVTM; CDR2 reads ANQGSEA. Trimming stripped 8 bases from V and 4 bases from J, with 19 bases between. CDR3 amino acids: CSSTWGGAADTQYF. DNA of the CDR3: TGCAGCTCCACCTGGGGGGGGGCGGCAGATACGCAGTATTTT.

V is TRBV28 and J is TRBJ1-1; D not certain. This CDR3 spans 11 amino acids. CDR1 is MDHEN and CDR2 is SYDVKM in the germline V gene. Trimming stripped 7 bases from V and 6 bases from J, with 9 bases between. The CDR3 loop is CASISSSEAFF. The CDR3 bases are TGTGCCAGCATTAGCTCTTCTGAAGCTTTCTTT.

The V call is TRBV7-3, the J call TRBJ2-1; D ambiguous. The V end was cut by 4 bases, the J end by 0 bases, with 4 bases between. Germline assignment: CDR1 SGHTA and CDR2 FQGTGA. This CDR3 comprises 13 residues. Written as DNA, the CDR3 is TGTGCCAGCAGCTCCAGCTCCTACAATGAGCAGTTCTTC. Its translation: CASSSSSYNEQFF. Based on the CDR3 plus reference TRBV7-3 and TRBJ2-1, the full variable domain is GAGVSQTPSNKVTEKGKYVELRCDPISGHTALYWYRQSLGQGPEFLIYFQGTGAADDSGLPNDRFFAVRPEGSVSTLKIQRTERGDSAVYLCASSSSSYNEQFFGPGTRLTVL.

The chain recombines TRBV27 with TRBJ1-4; 8 nucleotides align to TRBD1. Germline CDR1 and CDR2: MNHEY and SMNVEV (reference sequence). The V segment lost 4 bases and the J segment 6 bases; nucleotides outside the gene matches: 7. This CDR3 spans 15 amino acids. For the CDR3, the DNA is TGTGCCAGCAGTTCCCCCGCGACAGGGGATGAAAAACTGTTTTTT. Encoded protein: CASSSPATGDEKLFF.

A single count supports this clone. The chain links TRBV15 to TRBJ2-7; maybe TRBD2 (5 bases). Germline assignment: CDR1 LNHNV and CDR2 YYDKDF (reference sequence). The CDR3 length is 13 residues. V was shortened by 5 bases and J by 1 base, with 9 bases between the two germline ends. The CDR3 region is CATSSSGSYEQYF. In DNA form, the CDR3 reads TGTGCCACCAGCTCCTCGGGGTCCTACGAGCAGTACTTC.

To note about this clone: The sample carries other DNA sequences with the same CDR3. The chain joins TRBV5-1 to TRBJ1-4, with TRBD1 matching over 10 bases. After removal of 2 bases from V and 8 bases from J, the junction contained 3 bases not matched to a gene. The CDR3 totals 14 residues. Germline CDR1 and CDR2: SGHRS and YFSETQ. The CDR3, as DNA: TGCGCCAGCAGCTTCGGACAGGGGGGAGAAAAACTGTTTTTT. It specifies CASSFGQGGEKLFF.

This chain uses TRBV30 with TRBJ2-5; maybe TRBD2 (6 bases). Germline V gives CDR1 GTSNPN, CDR2 SVGIG (reference sequence). V was pared by 3 bases and J by 5 bases, with 13 bases between. This CDR3 spans 13 amino acids. CDR3 sequence (DNA): TGTGCCTGGAGCCTCGGAGGGCGGGAGACCCAGTACTTC. Translating gives CAWSLGGRETQYF.

V gene TRBV7-7 combines with J gene TRBJ2-5, with 16 bases lining up with TRBD2. V trimming: 5 bases; J trimming: 2 bases; junction bases outside the gene matches: 2. The germline gives CDR1 SSHAT, CDR2 FNYEAQ (reference sequence). The CDR3 loop spans 16 amino acids. The CDR3, as DNA: TGTGCCAGCAGCCTGGGACTAGCGGGGGGGCAAGAGACCCAGTACTTC. It translates to CASSLGLAGGQETQYF.

This clone was observed once. J is TRBJ2-7 and V is TRBV7-9; TRBD1 aligns across 9 bases. The CDR3 sequence is 16 residues long. Per the germline V gene, CDR1 is SEHNR and CDR2 is FQNEAQ (reference sequence). Trimming took 1 base from V and 3 from J; bases not matched to a gene: 7. Written as DNA, the CDR3 is TGTGCCAGCAGCTTAGAAGCGGGACAGGGTAACTACGAGCAGTACTTC. Encoded protein: CASSLEAGQGNYEQYF.

This chain joins TRBV18 and TRBJ1-2, with 8 nucleotides matching TRBD1. The CDR3 length is 14 residues. Trimming at V came to 4 bases and at J to 1 base, leaving 2 bases not matched to a gene. Germline V gene sequence: CDR1 KGHSH, CDR2 LQKENI. For the CDR3, the DNA is TGTGCCAGCTCACAAGGACAGGGTAACTATGGCTACACCTTC. Translating it yields CASSQGQGNYGYTF.

The chain joins TRBV28 to TRBJ2-7; TRBD1 agrees at 8 bases. The germline V gene encodes CDR1 MDHEN and CDR2 SYDVKM. The CDR3 is 14 amino acids. Germline trimming cut 5 bases from V and 1 base from J; bases unmatched to any gene: 4. The CDR3 sequence: CASSAWDRSYEQYF. Here the CDR3 DNA reads TGTGCCAGCAGTGCTTGGGACAGGTCCTACGAGCAGTACTTC.

In this sample, this clone turned up a few times. The same CDR3 is also encoded by other DNA sequences in this sample. This chain joins TRBV28 and TRBJ1-5; TRBD1 agrees at 10 bases. The CDR3 is 16 residues long. V trimming: 5 bases; J trimming: 5 bases; junction bases outside the gene matches: 9. Germline V lookup: CDR1 MDHEN, CDR2 SYDVKM. The CDR3 DNA follows: TGTGCCAGCAGTCAGTCCGGGACAGGGGCCCATCAGCCCCAGCATTTT. This gives the protein CASSQSGTGAHQPQHF.

This sequence joins TRBV2 and TRBJ1-5; D remains unclear. The CDR3 totals 14 residues. Between the trimmed V and J ends, which lost 0 bases and 4 bases, there was a span of 7 bases. Germline V gene data show CDR1 as SNHLY and CDR2 as FYNNEI. Here the CDR3 DNA reads TGTGCCAGCAGTGAAGCGCTAGCGAATCAGCCCCAGCATTTT. This translates into CASSEALANQPQHF.

The V call is TRBV5-6, the J call TRBJ1-5; 9 bases line up with TRBD1. V was clipped by 1 base and J by 4 bases; unmatched bases: 15. This CDR3 has 19 amino acids. Germline V gives CDR1 SGHDT, CDR2 YYEEEE. In DNA, the CDR3 is TGTGCCAGCAGCTTGCTTTATTGCCTGACGGACAGGGGAAATCAGCCCCAGCATTTT. Translated, it gives CASSLLYCLTDRGNQPQHF.

The chain has TRBV11-2 and TRBJ1-2; 7 bases are shared with TRBD1. V gave up 5 bases and J gave up 0 bases; unmatched junction bases: 3. The germline CDR1 and CDR2 sequences are SGHAT and FQNNGV. The CDR3 consists of 14 residues. This CDR3 reads CASSVGTANYGYTF. The CDR3 DNA sequence: TGTGCCAGCAGCGTCGGGACAGCTAACTATGGCTACACCTTC.